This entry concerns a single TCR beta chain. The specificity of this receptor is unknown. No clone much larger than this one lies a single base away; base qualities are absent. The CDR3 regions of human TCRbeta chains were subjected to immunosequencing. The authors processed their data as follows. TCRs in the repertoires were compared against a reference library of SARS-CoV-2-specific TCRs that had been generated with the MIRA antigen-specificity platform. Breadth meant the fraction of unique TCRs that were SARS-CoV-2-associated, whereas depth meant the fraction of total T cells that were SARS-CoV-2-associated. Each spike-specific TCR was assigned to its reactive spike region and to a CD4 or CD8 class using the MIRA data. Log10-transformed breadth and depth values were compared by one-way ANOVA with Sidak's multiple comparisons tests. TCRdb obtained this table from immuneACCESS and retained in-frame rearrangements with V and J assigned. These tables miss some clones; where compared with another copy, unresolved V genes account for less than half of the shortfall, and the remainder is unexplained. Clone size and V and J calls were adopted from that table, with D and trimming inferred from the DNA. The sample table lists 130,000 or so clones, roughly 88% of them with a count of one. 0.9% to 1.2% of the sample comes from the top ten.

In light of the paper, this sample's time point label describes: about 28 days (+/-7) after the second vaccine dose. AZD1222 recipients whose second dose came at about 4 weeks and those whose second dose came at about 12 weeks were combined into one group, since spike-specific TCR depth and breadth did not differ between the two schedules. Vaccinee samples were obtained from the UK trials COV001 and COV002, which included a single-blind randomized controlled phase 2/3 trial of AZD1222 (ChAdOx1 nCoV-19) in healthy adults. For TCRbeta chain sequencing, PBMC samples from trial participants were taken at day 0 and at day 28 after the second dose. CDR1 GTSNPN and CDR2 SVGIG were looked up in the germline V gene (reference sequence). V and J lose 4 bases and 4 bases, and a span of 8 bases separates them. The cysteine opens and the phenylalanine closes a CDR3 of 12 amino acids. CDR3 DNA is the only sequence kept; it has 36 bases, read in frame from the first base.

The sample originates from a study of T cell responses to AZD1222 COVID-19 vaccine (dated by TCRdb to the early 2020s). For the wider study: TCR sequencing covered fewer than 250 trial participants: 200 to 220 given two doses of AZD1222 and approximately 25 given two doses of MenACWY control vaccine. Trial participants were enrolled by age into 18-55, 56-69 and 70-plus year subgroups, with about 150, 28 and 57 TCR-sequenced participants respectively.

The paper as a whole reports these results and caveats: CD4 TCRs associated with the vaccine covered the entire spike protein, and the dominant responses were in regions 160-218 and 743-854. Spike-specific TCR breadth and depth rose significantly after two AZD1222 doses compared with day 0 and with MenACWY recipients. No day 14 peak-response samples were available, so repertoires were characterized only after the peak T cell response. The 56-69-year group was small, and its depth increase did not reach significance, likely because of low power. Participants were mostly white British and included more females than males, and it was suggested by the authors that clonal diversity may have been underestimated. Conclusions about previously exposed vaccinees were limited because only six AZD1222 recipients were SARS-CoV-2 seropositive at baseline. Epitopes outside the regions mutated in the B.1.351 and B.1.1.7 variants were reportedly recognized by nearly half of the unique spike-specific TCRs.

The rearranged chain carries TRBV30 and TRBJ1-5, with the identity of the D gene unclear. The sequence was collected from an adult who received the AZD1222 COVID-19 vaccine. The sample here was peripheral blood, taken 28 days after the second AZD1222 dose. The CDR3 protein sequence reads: CAWNIGNQPQHF. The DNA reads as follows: TGTGCCTGGAATATCGGTAATCAGCCCCAGCATTTT. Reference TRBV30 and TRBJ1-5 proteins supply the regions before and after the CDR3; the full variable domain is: SQTIHQWPATLVQPVGSPLSLECTVEGTSNPNLYWYRQAAGRGLQLLFYSVGIGQISSEVPQNLSASRPQDRQFILSSKKLLLSDSGFYLCAWNIGNQPQHFGDGTRLSIL.